This T cell receptor beta chain originates from a study of CD8 T cells in Susac syndrome. After extraction with the RNeasy kit, roughly 0.45 to 1 ug of the RNA was reverse transcribed using random hexamers. The amplification used immunoSEQ multiplex PCR on TCR beta CDR3; it spanned 54 Vbeta and 13 Jbeta. TCRdb called the immunoSEQ multiplex PCR reads again in MiXCR, with one record for every CDR3 protein. The sample has about 73,000 distinct CDR3 sequences, roughly 94% seen once. Germline values: CDR1 LGHDT, CDR2 YNNKEL (reference sequence). The CDR3 spans 18 residues. V was pared by 1 base and J by 6 bases, with 15 bases of the junction left unmatched. A note on this clonotype: Its antigen is unknown.

Study outcomes and limitations: The study recognized that the number of individuals in its TCR sequencing and HLA analysis was relatively small.

The authors carried out high-throughput sequencing of TCR beta. They applied it to CD8+ and CD4+ T cells obtained from blood. This receptor was taken from a human donor with multiple sclerosis. Material: CD8+ T cells from PBMCs. This chain uses TRBV3-1 with TRBJ1-5; TRBD1 matches at 7 bases. DNA for the CDR3: TGTGCCAGCAGCCAAGGGCAAAAGTCCAGGGGGGGACGTCAGCCCCAGCATTTT. This encodes CASSQGQKSRGGRQPQHF.